This is a list of T cell receptor beta chains from one sample in a study of blood T cell repertoires in COVID-19. TCRdb keeps only in-frame clones here, not all; method: immunoSEQ multiplex PCR. The sample lists around 63,000 clones, approximately 85% occurring once. What was sequenced was peripheral blood. The receptor set was obtained from a man aged 45-65 years with active COVID-19. Each CDR3 is given without its conserved first and last residue. Each record gives: J gene, V gene, CDR3 protein.

TRBJ2-5,TRBV6-5,ASSTGGGQETQY
TRBJ1-5,TRBV28,ASSAGEQPQH
TRBJ2-2,TRBV5-1,ASRSPGQINTGELF
TRBJ1-3,TRBV6-2/TRBV6-3,ASSISGQARNTIY
TRBJ2-7,TRBV9,ASSATSGTIYEQY
TRBJ1-1,TRBV11-2,ASSSPGVISREAF
TRBJ2-2,TRBV15,ATSRPGGNTGELF
TRBJ2-6,TRBV6-1,ASSAGGFSGANVLT
TRBJ2-1,TRBV18,ASSPPWTGDYNEQF
TRBJ2-6,TRBV27,ASRLWPGQSSSGANVLT
TRBJ2-6,TRBV5-4,ASSSPGNSGANVLT
TRBJ1-1,TRBV19,ASSLDSEAF
TRBJ1-1,TRBV30,ATGQLNTEAF
TRBJ2-1,TRBV5-1,ASSLGQSYNEQF
TRBJ2-7,TRBV10-3,AIEDRNSYEQY
TRBJ2-1,TRBV7-2,ASRTWYFQYNEQF
TRBJ1-5,TRBV18,ASSLRQGSNQPQH
TRBJ2-4,TRBV11-2,ASSLGASGGTTAKNIQY
TRBJ2-5,TRBV3-1/TRBV3-2,ASSQRSMETQY
TRBJ1-1,TRBV19,ASSLRPGQGNSPV
TRBJ1-6,TRBV11-1,ASSSRGWDSPLH
TRBJ1-5,TRBV19,ASSDPGQGAGQPQH
TRBJ2-3,TRBV7-9,ASSSGRGTDTQY
TRBJ1-2,TRBV5-1,ASSLTGPGGYT
TRBJ1-2,TRBV6-2/TRBV6-3,ASSYFRQGRDGYT
TRBJ2-5,TRBV25-1,ASSEYPAGNDETQY
TRBJ1-2,TRBV5-4,ATAKGTGWNYGYT
TRBJ1-6,TRBV2,ARRSLAGSPLH
TRBJ1-3,TRBV30,AWSAGQLATIY
TRBJ2-7,TRBV2,ASHRVLESYEQY
TRBJ2-7,TRBV27,ASKGAAYEQY
TRBJ1-1,TRBV7-2,ASSLLAEAF
TRBJ2-1,TRBV21-1,ATTPRIPPRYNEQF
TRBJ2-7,TRBV24-1,ATSDRGNEQY
TRBJ1-4,TRBV11-2,ASSLTSLPRGGTNEKLF
TRBJ2-5,TRBV7-9,ASSPRRDRGGETQY
TRBJ1-2,TRBV3-1/TRBV3-2,ASSPLGTVGYT
TRBJ1-3,TRBV6-6,ASSPGGAGGNTIY
TRBJ2-7,TRBV7-2,ASSSSGVQIYEQY
TRBJ2-7,TRBV7-8,ASSLYRLAGGYEQY
TRBJ1-4,TRBV7-9,ASSQGGTNEKLF
TRBJ2-1,TRBV27,ASRGLAGGNEQF
TRBJ2-1,TRBV10-1,ATLDSPSYNEQF
TRBJ1-1,TRBV29-1,SVDLRLRGEAF
TRBJ2-1,TRBV2,ASSETGLDEQF